The rows below give T cell receptor beta chains drawn from one sample of a study of high-grade serous ovarian cancer treatment subgroups. Generated by immunoSEQ multiplex PCR, the TCRdb table keeps only in-frame clones and is missing some. In the table there are some 20,000 clones, approximately 81% of which are singletons. Sequenced material: tumor tissue. The receptor set was obtained from a human donor with high-grade serous ovarian cancer. Each CDR3 is given with its conserved first and last residue. Fields, in order: J gene, clone size, V gene, D gene, CDR3 protein, CDR3 DNA. D genes are given only for firm matches. Only some rows state a clone size, as once, few, many or a class for expanded clones.

J: TRBJ1-3; size: NA; V: TRBV9; D: NA; CDR3: CASSRGSSGNTIYF; DNA: TGTGCCAGCAGCCGAGGGTCCTCTGGAAACACCATATATTTT
J: TRBJ2-1; size: NA; V: TRBV5-1; D: TRBD1; CDR3: CASSLGDRASNEQFF; DNA: TGCGCCAGCAGCTTGGGGGACAGGGCCTCCAATGAGCAGTTCTTC
J: TRBJ1-1; size: once; V: TRBV7-2; D: NA; CDR3: CASSLFGGSNTEAFF; DNA: TGTGCCAGCAGCCTCTTCGGCGGGTCAAACACTGAAGCTTTCTTT
J: TRBJ2-7; size: NA; V: TRBV9; D: TRBD1; CDR3: CASSTRDRANYEQYF; DNA: TGTGCCAGCAGCACTCGGGACAGGGCGAACTACGAGCAGTACTTC
J: TRBJ1-4; size: NA; V: TRBV11-3; D: TRBD1; CDR3: CASSRGQGHNEKLFF; DNA: TGTGCCAGCAGCCGCGGACAGGGCCATAATGAAAAACTGTTTTTT
J: TRBJ2-1; size: NA; V: TRBV7-2; D: TRBD1; CDR3: CASSDTGTGDSEQFF; DNA: TGTGCCAGCAGCGACACCGGGACAGGGGATAGTGAGCAGTTCTTC
J: TRBJ1-4; size: NA; V: TRBV27; D: NA; CDR3: CASSLIGSSEKLFF; DNA: TGTGCCAGCAGTTTAATCGGTTCATCTGAAAAACTGTTTTTT
J: TRBJ2-1; size: NA; V: TRBV7-9; D: NA; CDR3: CASSWDVGEQFF; DNA: TGTGCCAGCAGCTGGGATGTGGGTGAGCAGTTCTTC
J: TRBJ2-3; size: NA; V: TRBV7-2; D: TRBD2; CDR3: CASSLVSGRAGDTQYF; DNA: TGTGCCAGCAGCTTAGTTAGCGGGAGGGCCGGAGATACGCAGTATTTT
J: TRBJ1-5; size: NA; V: TRBV19; D: NA; CDR3: CASMGQHEPQHF; DNA: TGTGCCAGTATGGGTCAGCACGAGCCCCAGCATTTT
J: TRBJ2-5; size: NA; V: TRBV7-8; D: NA; CDR3: CASSLMSIQETQYF; DNA: TGTGCCAGCAGCTTAATGAGTATTCAAGAGACCCAGTACTTC
J: TRBJ2-7; size: NA; V: TRBV30; D: NA; CDR3: CAWTTQGEEGYEQYF; DNA: TGTGCCTGGACCACCCAGGGAGAGGAGGGCTACGAGCAGTACTTC
J: TRBJ2-5; size: few; V: TRBV27; D: NA; CDR3: CASSRRGGLGETQYF; DNA: TGTGCCAGCAGTCGCAGGGGGGGTCTCGGAGAGACCCAGTACTTC
J: TRBJ1-4; size: once; V: TRBV7-6; D: TRBD1; CDR3: CASSFVPGQGEEKLFF; DNA: TGTGCCAGCAGCTTTGTTCCGGGACAGGGTGAGGAAAAACTGTTTTTT
J: TRBJ2-2; size: NA; V: TRBV2; D: NA; CDR3: CASSSLRPGPPAGELFF; DNA: TGTGCCAGCAGTTCTTTAAGACCGGGTCCCCCGGCCGGGGAGCTGTTTTTT
J: TRBJ2-7; size: NA; V: TRBV19; D: TRBD1; CDR3: CASSIGSRRDSYEQYF; DNA: TGTGCCAGTAGTATTGGGAGTCGTCGGGACAGCTACGAGCAGTACTTC
J: TRBJ2-2; size: NA; V: TRBV18; D: NA; CDR3: CASSESGELFF; DNA: TGTGCCAGCTCTGAGTCCGGGGAGCTGTTTTTT
J: TRBJ1-5; size: NA; V: TRBV7-2; D: TRBD1; CDR3: CASSLASTGVESNQPQHF; DNA: TGTGCCAGCAGCTTAGCCTCGACAGGGGTTGAAAGCAATCAGCCCCAGCATTTT
J: TRBJ1-1; size: NA; V: TRBV5-1; D: TRBD1; CDR3: CASSGTGSEAFF; DNA: TGCGCCAGCAGCGGGACAGGGTCTGAAGCTTTCTTT
J: TRBJ2-1; size: NA; V: TRBV6-5; D: TRBD2; CDR3: CASSYFPGGVNEQFF; DNA: TGTGCCAGCAGTTACTTTCCGGGAGGGGTAAATGAGCAGTTCTTC
J: TRBJ2-2; size: NA; V: TRBV27; D: NA; CDR3: CASSLTGAGTTGELFF; DNA: TGTGCCAGCAGTTTAACGGGGGCAGGGACAACCGGGGAGCTGTTTTTT
J: TRBJ1-5; size: NA; V: TRBV6-1; D: NA; CDR3: CASSDDQPQHF; DNA: TGTGCCAGCAGTGACGATCAGCCCCAGCATTTT
J: TRBJ2-7; size: NA; V: TRBV10-3; D: TRBD1; CDR3: CAIRSATGGLYEQYF; DNA: TGTGCCATCAGGTCCGCAACAGGGGGCTTGTACGAGCAGTACTTC
J: TRBJ2-1; size: once; V: TRBV15; D: NA; CDR3: CATSRDRLGKSSYNEQFF; DNA: TGTGCCACCAGCAGAGATCGTTTGGGCAAGAGCTCCTACAATGAGCAGTTCTTC
J: TRBJ2-1; size: NA; V: TRBV7-3; D: NA; CDR3: CASSFGGNNEQFF; DNA: TGTGCCAGCAGCTTTGGGGGAAACAATGAGCAGTTCTTC
J: TRBJ1-1; size: few; V: TRBV15; D: NA; CDR3: CATSRVGSTEAFF; DNA: TGTGCCACCAGCAGAGTGGGGAGCACTGAAGCTTTCTTT
J: TRBJ1-2; size: NA; V: TRBV28; D: NA; CDR3: CASSLGGAQGYGYTF; DNA: TGTGCCAGCAGTTTAGGGGGGGCGCAGGGCTATGGCTACACCTTC
J: TRBJ2-2; size: NA; V: TRBV10-3; D: NA; CDR3: CAISGRDRNTGELFF; DNA: TGTGCCATCTCGGGGCGGGATAGAAACACCGGGGAGCTGTTTTTT
J: TRBJ2-7; size: NA; V: TRBV29-1; D: TRBD2; CDR3: CSVEGGGTSGPYEQYF; DNA: TGCAGCGTTGAAGGCGGTGGTACTAGCGGTCCCTACGAGCAGTACTTC
J: TRBJ1-1; size: NA; V: TRBV25-1; D: NA; CDR3: CASSGTGANTEAFF; DNA: TGTGCCAGCAGCGGGACGGGGGCCAACACTGAAGCTTTCTTT
J: TRBJ1-5; size: NA; V: TRBV6-4; D: NA; CDR3: CASSEDRNQPQHF; DNA: TGTGCCAGCAGTGAGGACAGAAATCAGCCCCAGCATTTT